This T cell receptor beta chain was retrieved from a study of T cell repertoires in cytomegalovirus infection. For the study at large: Recently identified HLA-C-restricted CMV epitopes were used, and well-studied HLA-B-restricted CMV epitopes were used as well. Signatures in public TCR beta sequences pointed to both CMV infection and matching HLA type. General study results and limits: Carriage of CMV together with the relevant HLA was identifiable through cumulative public TCR beta family frequency.

As to this clonotype: The antigen is not known. One junction end disagrees with the germline gene, perhaps due to a read error.

TCRdb re-analysed the reads in MiXCR, keeping a single row per CDR3 protein. The sample carries hundreds of thousands of distinct CDR3 sequences, 29% recorded once. This CDR3 region has 16 residues. The sequencing used cultured PBMCs, collected from culture after CMV antigen stimulation. The chain is built from TRBV5-3 and TRBJ1-4, with D unclear. TRBV5-3 is reported as an ORF; its role is uncertain. The clonotype was recovered from a human donor in good health (CMV status not recorded). Some clones in this sample may be carry-over from other donors' samples. CDR3 loop: CASSLAVSATNEKLFF. The CDR3 DNA follows: TGTGCCAGCAGCTTGGCAGTGTCCGCAACTAATGAAAAACTGTTTTTT.